Listed below are T cell receptor beta chains from one sample, sequenced in a study of shared clonotypes between healthy human individuals. The protocol was immunoSEQ multiplex PCR, while the TCRdb copy is restricted to in-frame clones and leaves out a portion. This sample has some 500,000 clones; 79% occur once, and the top ten carry less than 15%. The sequencing input was PBMCs. The receptors derive from a middle-aged woman in good health. Some clones in this sample may be carry-over from other donors' samples. Both conserved end residues are part of each CDR3. The D gene is left open where the match is weak. Size is omitted from some rows. Given values are once, few, many or a class for expanded clones.

>NA|15|TRBV28|NA|TRBJ2-7
TGTGCCAGCAGCCCTCAGGTTGGGGTCTCCTACGAGCAGTACTTC
CASSPQVGVSYEQYF
>TRBD1|15|TRBV27|NA|TRBJ1-6
TGTGCCAGCAGTTCTTACCGGGACAGGGGCCCACCCCTCCACTTT
CASSSYRDRGPPLHF
>NA|14|TRBV7-3|few|TRBJ1-3
TGTGCCAGCAGCTTATCCGTCTCTGGAAACACCATATATTTT
CASSLSVSGNTIYF
>NA|16|TRBV11-2|NA|TRBJ2-3
TGTGCCAGCACCGGGGGTACAGGGAAGAGGACAGATACGCAGTATTTT
CASTGGTGKRTDTQYF
>NA|15|TRBV19|NA|TRBJ2-7
TGTGCCAGTAGTGTACTACGGGACGGCACCTACGAGCAGTACTTC
CASSVLRDGTYEQYF
>NA|10|TRBV29-1|NA|TRBJ1-2
TGCAGCGTCGAACACTATGGCTACACCTTC
CSVEHYGYTF
>NA|14|TRBV6-6|NA|TRBJ2-2
TGTGCCAGCAGTTACTCGATGTCAACCGGGGAGCTGTTTTTT
CASSYSMSTGELFF
>NA|14|TRBV27|NA|TRBJ1-1
TGTGCCAGCAGAATCGGAGGTTTGAACACTGAAGCTTTCTTT
CASRIGGLNTEAFF
>TRBD2|14|TRBV5-1|NA|TRBJ2-5
TGCGCCAGCAGTTCTACTAGCGGGAGACAGACCCAGTACTTC
CASSSTSGRQTQYF
>TRBD2|16|TRBV5-4|NA|TRBJ2-5
TGTGCCAGCAGCCCGGGGGGGGAGGGCCGGAGGGAGACCCAGTACTTC
CASSPGGEGRRETQYF
>NA|13|TRBV7-6|NA|TRBJ2-7
TGTGCCACGGTACTGGGGAGCTCCTACGAGCAGTACTTC
CATVLGSSYEQYF
>NA|13|TRBV7-2|NA|TRBJ2-7
TGTGCCAGCAGTTTCTTTGGGGGCCTGGGGCAGTACTTC
CASSFFGGLGQYF
>TRBD2|16|TRBV14|NA|TRBJ2-1
TGTGCCAGCAGCTCCCATAGCGGGGGGAAGGTCCATGAGCAGTTCTTC
CASSSHSGGKVHEQFF
>NA|13|TRBV7-2|NA|TRBJ2-1
TGTGCCAGCAGCTTAGGGAGGGATTATGAGCAGTTCTTC
CASSLGRDYEQFF
>NA|13|TRBV28|NA|TRBJ1-2
TGTGCCAGCAGTTTGACAACGGGCGGTGGCTACACCTTC
CASSLTTGGGYTF
>NA|16|TRBV19|NA|TRBJ2-2
TGTGCCAGTAGTGAGGCCGGGACCACGAACACCGGGGAGCTGTTTTTT
CASSEAGTTNTGELFF
>TRBD1|15|TRBV5-4|NA|TRBJ2-2
TGTGCCAGCAGGGCAACACAGGGGCCAACCGGGGAGCTGTTTTTT
CASRATQGPTGELFF
>TRBD1|13|TRBV18|NA|TRBJ2-7
TGTGCCAGCTCTCAGGACAGGGGAGACGAGCAGTACTTC
CASSQDRGDEQYF
>NA|16|TRBV5-1|few|TRBJ2-7
TGCGCCAGCAGCCCTCGGGACTCCTACCTCTCCTACGAGCAGTACTTC
CASSPRDSYLSYEQYF
>NA|13|TRBV5-3|NA|TRBJ2-7
TGTGCCAGAATTTTCATAGACTACGTAGAGCAGTACTTC
CARIFIDYVEQYF
>TRBD2|16|TRBV11-3|NA|TRBJ2-1
TGTGCCAGCAGCCCACGGAGACTAGCGGGAGGCAATGAGCAGTTCTTC
CASSPRRLAGGNEQFF
>NA|13|TRBV29-1|NA|TRBJ2-7
TGCAGCGTTGTTGGCGGGTCCTCCTACGAGCAGTACTTC
CSVVGGSSYEQYF
>NA|14|TRBV5-4|NA|TRBJ1-4
TGTGCCAGCAGCTTGCTGGGGGCGGACGAAAAACTGTTTTTT
CASSLLGADEKLFF
>NA|15|TRBV19|NA|TRBJ1-2
TGTGCCAGTAGTTCCGGTCAGCAAAATAACTATGGCTACACCTTC
CASSSGQQNNYGYTF
>NA|14|TRBV5-6|once|TRBJ2-3
TGTGCCAGCAGCTTCGGGGACCTCACAGATACGCAGTATTTT
CASSFGDLTDTQYF
>NA|13|TRBV19|NA|TRBJ1-2
TGTGCCAGTAGTATCAACAGATCCTATGGCTACACCTTC
CASSINRSYGYTF
>TRBD1|17|TRBV4-3|NA|TRBJ2-7
TGCGCCAGCAGCCAACAAGTGTCGGGAACAGGGGCTGACGAGCAGTACTTC
CASSQQVSGTGADEQYF
>NA|12|TRBV28|NA|TRBJ2-7
TGTGCCAGCAGTTTGAGCGGGTACGAGCAGTACTTC
CASSLSGYEQYF
>TRBD2|17|TRBV28|few|TRBJ2-3
TGTGCCAGCAGTATACCTTCACTAGCGGGAGCGACAGATACGCAGTATTTT
CASSIPSLAGATDTQYF
>NA|14|TRBV5-1|NA|TRBJ1-1
TGCGCCAGCAGCTTGATATCAACGAACACTGAAGCTTTCTTT
CASSLISTNTEAFF
>NA|15|TRBV2|NA|TRBJ2-5
TGTGCCAGCAGATTGATGGGGACATTTCAAGAGACCCAGTACTTC
CASRLMGTFQETQYF
>NA|13|TRBV15|many|TRBJ1-1
TGTGCCACCAGCAGAGGGGGAGGCACTGAAGCTTTCTTT
CATSRGGGTEAFF
>NA|15|TRBV21-1|NA|TRBJ1-1
TGTGCCAGCACCCTAGGACAGGAGGAGGTCACTGAAGCTTTCTTT
CASTLGQEEVTEAFF
>NA|15|TRBV30|NA|TRBJ2-7
TGTGCCTGGAGTGGGTTTGGGGGGCCCTATCACGAGCAGTACTTC
CAWSGFGGPYHEQYF
>TRBD1|13|TRBV19|few|TRBJ2-5
TGTGCCAGTAGTATCTTGGGGACAGGGACCCAGTACTTC
CASSILGTGTQYF
>NA|12|TRBV2|NA|TRBJ1-4
TGTGCCAGCAGTGACGCCAATGAAAAACTGTTTTTT
CASSDANEKLFF
>TRBD1|15|TRBV27|NA|TRBJ1-2
TGTGCCAGCAGTCCCTCCGGGACAGGGTCCTATGGCTACACCTTC
CASSPSGTGSYGYTF